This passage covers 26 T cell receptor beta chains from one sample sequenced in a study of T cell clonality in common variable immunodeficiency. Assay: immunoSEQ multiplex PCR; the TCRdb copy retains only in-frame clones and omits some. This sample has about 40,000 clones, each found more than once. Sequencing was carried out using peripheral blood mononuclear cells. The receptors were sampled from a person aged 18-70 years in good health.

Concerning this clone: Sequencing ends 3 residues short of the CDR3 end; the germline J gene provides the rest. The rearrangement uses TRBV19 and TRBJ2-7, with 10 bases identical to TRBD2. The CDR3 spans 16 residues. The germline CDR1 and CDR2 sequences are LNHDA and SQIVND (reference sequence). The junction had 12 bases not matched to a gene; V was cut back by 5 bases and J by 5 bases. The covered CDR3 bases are TGTGCCAGTAGTCTCCTAGCGGGAGTGTATCTGAACGAG. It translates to CASSLLAGVYLNE. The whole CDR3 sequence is CASSLLAGVYLNEQYF.

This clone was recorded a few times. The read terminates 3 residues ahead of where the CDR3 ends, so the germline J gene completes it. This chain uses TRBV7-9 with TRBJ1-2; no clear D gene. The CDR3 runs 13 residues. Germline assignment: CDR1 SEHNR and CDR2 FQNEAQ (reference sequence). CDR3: CASSSPGDYDYTF. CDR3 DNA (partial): TGTGCCAGCAGCTCCCCGGGAGACTACGAC.

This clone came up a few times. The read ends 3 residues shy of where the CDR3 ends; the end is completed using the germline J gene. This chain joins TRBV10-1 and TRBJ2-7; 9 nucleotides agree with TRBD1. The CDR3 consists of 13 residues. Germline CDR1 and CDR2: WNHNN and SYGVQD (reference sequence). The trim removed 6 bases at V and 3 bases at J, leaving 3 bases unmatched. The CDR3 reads CASSRDRVYEQYF. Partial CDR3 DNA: TGCGCCAGCAGCCGGGACAGGGTCTACGAG.

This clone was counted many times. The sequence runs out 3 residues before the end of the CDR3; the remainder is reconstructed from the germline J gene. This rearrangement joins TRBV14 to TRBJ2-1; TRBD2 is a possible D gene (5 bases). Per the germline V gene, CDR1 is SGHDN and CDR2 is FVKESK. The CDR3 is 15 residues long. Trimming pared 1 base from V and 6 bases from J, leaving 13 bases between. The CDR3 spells CASSQVSGLSNEQFF. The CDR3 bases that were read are TGTGCCAGCAGCCAAGTGTCGGGGTTATCCAATGAG.

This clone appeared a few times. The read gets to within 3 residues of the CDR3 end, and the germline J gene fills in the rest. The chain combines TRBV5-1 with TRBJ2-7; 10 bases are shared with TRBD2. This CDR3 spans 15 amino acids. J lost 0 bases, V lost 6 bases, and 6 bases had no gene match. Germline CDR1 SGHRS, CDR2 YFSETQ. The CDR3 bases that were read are TGCGCCAGCACCTCGGGACTAGCGAGCTCCTACGAG. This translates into CASTSGLASSYE. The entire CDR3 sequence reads CASTSGLASSYEQYF.

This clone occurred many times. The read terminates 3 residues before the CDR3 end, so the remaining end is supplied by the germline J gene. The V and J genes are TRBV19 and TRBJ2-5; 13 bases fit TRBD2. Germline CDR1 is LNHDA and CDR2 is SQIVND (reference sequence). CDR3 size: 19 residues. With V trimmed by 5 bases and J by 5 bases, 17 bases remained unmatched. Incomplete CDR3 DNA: TGTGCCAGTAGTTCGGAACCGGGACTAGCGGGATCACGGTTGGAGACC. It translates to CASSSEPGLAGSRLET. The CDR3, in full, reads CASSSEPGLAGSRLETQYF.

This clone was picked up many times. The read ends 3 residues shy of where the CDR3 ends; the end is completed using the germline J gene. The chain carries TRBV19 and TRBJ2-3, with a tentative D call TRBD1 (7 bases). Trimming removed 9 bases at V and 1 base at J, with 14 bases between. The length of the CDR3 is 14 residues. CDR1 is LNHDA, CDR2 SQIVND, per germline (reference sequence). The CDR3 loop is CASSEGAGTDTQYF. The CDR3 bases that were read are TGTGCCAGCTCGGAGGGGGCTGGCACAGATACG.

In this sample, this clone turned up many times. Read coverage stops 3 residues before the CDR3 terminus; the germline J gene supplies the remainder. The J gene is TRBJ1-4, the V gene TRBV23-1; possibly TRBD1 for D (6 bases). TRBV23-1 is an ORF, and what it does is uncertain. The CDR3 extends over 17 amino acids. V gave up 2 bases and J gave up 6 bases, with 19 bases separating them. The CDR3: CASSQPGRGGRDEKLFF. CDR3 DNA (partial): TGCGCCAGCAGTCAACCGGGGAGGGGGGGTAGAGATGAAAAA.

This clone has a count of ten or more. CDR3 DNA (partial): TGTGCCAGCAGCTCCAATCCACAGGGGGGATCACCC. Encoded protein: CASSSNPQGGSP. The complete CDR3 sequence is CASSSNPQGGSPLHF. V and J are TRBV7-6 and TRBJ1-6; 8 bases are shared with TRBD1. Read sequence stops 3 residues before the CDR3 end, and the germline J gene provides the missing end. Germline CDR1 reads SGHVS; CDR2 reads FNYEAQ. This CDR3 is 15 amino acids long. The V gene end was trimmed by 4 bases and the J gene end by 10 bases; junction bases not matched to a gene: 9.

CDR3 loop: CASITSAANTGELFF. CDR3 bases read: TGTGCCAGCATCACTAGCGCCGCGAACACCGGGGAG. The chain carries TRBV2 and TRBJ2-2; 7 bases fit TRBD2. The CDR3 extends 3 residues past the end of the read, so its final part is completed from the germline J gene. Germline loops: CDR1 SNHLY, CDR2 FYNNEI. The CDR3 runs to 15 residues. The V and J ends lost 7 bases and 0 bases, in that order; junction bases with no gene match: 5.

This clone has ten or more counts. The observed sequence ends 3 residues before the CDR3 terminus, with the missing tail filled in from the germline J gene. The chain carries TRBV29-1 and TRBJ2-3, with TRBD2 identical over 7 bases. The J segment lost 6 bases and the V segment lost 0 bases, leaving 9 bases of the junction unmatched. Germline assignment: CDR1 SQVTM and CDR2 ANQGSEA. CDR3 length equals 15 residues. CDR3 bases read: TGCAGCGTTGAAGATTGGACCGGGGGGACTGATACG. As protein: CSVEDWTGGTDT. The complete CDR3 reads CSVEDWTGGTDTQYF.

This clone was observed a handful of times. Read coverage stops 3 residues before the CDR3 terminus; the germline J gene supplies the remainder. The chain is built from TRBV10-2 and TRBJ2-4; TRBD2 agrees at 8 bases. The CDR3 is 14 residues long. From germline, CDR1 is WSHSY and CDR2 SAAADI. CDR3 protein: CASYGAGGADTQYF. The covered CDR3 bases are TGCGCCAGTTATGGGGCGGGGGGTGCAGATACT.

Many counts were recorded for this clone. CDR3 DNA (partial): TGTGCCAGCAGTGGAGGGACAGGGTCCTACAATGAG. Residues: CASSGGTGSYNE. The full CDR3 reads CASSGGTGSYNEQFF. V gene TRBV6-1 combines with J gene TRBJ2-1; 9 bases match TRBD1. The missing CDR3 end, 3 residues past where the read stops, is filled in from the germline J gene. The CDR3 extends over 15 amino acids. Unmatched junction bases numbered 2, after V lost 4 bases and J lost 1 base. CDR1 MNHNS and CDR2 SASEGT come from the germline V gene.

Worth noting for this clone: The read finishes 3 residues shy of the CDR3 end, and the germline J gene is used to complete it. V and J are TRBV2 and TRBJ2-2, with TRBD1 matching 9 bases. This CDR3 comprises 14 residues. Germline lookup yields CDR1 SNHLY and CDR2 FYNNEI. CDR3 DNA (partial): TGTGCCAGCAGTGGGACAGGGGTAAATTCACCG. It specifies CASSGTGVNSP. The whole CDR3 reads CASSGTGVNSPLFF. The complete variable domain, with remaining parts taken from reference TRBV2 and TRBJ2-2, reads EPEVTQTPSHQVTQMGQEVILRCVPISNHLYFYWYRQILGQKVEFLVSFYNNEISEKSEIFDDQFSVERPDGSNFTLKIRSTKLEDSAMYFCASSGTGVNSPLFFGEGSRLTVL.

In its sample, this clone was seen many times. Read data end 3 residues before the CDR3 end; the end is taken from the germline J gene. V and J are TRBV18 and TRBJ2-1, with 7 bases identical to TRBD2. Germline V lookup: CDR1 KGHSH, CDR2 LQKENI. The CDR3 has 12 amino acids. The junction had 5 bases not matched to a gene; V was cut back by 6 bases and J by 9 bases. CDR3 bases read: TGTGCCAGCTCCCTTCTAGCGGCTGAG. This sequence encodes CASSLLAAE. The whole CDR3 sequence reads CASSLLAAEQFF. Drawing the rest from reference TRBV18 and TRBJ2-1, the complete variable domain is NAGVMQNPRHLVRRRGQEARLRCSPMKGHSHVYWYRQLPEEGLKFMVYLQKENIIDESGMPKERFSAEFPKEGPSILRIQQVVRGDSAAYFCASSLLAAEQFFGPGTRLTVL.

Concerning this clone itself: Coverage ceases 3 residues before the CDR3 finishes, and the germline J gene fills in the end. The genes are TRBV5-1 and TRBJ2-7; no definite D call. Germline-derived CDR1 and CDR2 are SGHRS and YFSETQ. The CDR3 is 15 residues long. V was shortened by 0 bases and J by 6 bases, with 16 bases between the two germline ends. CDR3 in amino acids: CASSLEVQQSLEQYF. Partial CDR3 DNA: TGCGCCAGCAGCTTGGAGGTCCAACAATCTCTCGAG.

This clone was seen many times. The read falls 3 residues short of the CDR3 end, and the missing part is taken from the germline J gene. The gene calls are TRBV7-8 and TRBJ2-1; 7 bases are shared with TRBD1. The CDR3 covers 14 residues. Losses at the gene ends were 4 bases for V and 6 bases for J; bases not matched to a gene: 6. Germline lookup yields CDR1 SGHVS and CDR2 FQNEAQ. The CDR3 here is CASSYRGAFNEQFF. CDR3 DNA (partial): TGTGCCAGCAGCTACAGGGGCGCTTTCAATGAG.

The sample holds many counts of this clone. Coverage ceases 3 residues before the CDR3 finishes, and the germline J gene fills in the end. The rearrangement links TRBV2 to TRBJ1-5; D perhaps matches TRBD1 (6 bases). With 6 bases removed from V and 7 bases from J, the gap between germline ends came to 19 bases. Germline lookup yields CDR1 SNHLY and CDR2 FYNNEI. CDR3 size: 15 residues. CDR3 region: CASSFAGTNGQPQHF. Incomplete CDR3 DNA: TGTGCCAGCAGCTTTGCCGGGACAAACGGCCAGCCC. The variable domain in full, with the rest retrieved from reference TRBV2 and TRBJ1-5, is EPEVTQTPSHQVTQMGQEVILRCVPISNHLYFYWYRQILGQKVEFLVSFYNNEISEKSEIFDDQFSVERPDGSNFTLKIRSTKLEDSAMYFCASSFAGTNGQPQHFGDGTRLSIL.

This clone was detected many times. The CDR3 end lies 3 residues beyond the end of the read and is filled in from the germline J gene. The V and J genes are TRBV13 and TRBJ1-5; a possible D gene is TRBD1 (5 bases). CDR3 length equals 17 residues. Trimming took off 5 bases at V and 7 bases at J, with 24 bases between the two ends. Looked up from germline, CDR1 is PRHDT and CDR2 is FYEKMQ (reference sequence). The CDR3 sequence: CASSTRNRQSGGQPQHF. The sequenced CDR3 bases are TGTGCCAGCAGCACTCGCAACAGACAGTCCGGGGGGCAGCCC.

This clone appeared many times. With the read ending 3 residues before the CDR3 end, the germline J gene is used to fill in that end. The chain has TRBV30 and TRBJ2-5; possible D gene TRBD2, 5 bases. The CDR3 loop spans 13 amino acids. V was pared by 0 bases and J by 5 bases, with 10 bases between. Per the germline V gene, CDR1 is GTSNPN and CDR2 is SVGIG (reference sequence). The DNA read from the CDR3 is TGTGCCTGGAGTGTATACAGCGGTGAGACC. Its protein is CAWSVYSGET. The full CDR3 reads CAWSVYSGETQYF. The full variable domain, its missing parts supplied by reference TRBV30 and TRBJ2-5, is SQTIHQWPATLVQPVGSPLSLECTVEGTSNPNLYWYRQAAGRGLQLLFYSVGIGQISSEVPQNLSASRPQDRQFILSSKKLLLSDSGFYLCAWSVYSGETQYFGPGTRLLVL.

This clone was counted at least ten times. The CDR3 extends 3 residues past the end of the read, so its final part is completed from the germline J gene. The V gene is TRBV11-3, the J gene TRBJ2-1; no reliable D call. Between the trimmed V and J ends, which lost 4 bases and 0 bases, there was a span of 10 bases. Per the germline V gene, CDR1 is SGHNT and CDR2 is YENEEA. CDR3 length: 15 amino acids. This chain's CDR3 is CASSSLPSSYNEQFF. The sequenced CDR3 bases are TGTGCCAGCAGCTCCCTTCCTAGCTCCTACAATGAG.

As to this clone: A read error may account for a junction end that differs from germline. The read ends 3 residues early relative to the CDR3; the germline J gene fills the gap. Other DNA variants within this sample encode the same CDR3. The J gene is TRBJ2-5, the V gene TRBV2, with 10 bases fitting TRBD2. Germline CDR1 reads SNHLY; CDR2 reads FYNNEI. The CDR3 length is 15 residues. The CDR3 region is CASSEASGGAETQYF. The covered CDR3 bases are TGTGCCAGCAGCGAAGCGAGCGGGGGGGCCGAGACC.

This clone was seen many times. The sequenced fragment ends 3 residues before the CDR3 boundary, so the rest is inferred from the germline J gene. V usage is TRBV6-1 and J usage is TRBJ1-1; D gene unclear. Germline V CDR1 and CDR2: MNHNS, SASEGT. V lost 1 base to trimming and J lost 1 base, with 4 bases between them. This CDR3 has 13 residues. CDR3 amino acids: CASSEDRNTEAFF. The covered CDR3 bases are TGTGCCAGCAGTGAAGACAGGAACACTGAA.

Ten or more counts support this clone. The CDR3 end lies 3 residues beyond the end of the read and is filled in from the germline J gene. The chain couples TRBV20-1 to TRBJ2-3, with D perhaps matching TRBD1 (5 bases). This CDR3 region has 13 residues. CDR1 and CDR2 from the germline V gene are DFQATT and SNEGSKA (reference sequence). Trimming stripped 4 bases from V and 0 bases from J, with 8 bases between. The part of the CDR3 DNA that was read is TGCAGTGCTAATGACAGAAGCACAGATACG. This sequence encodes CSANDRSTDT. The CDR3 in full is CSANDRSTDTQYF.

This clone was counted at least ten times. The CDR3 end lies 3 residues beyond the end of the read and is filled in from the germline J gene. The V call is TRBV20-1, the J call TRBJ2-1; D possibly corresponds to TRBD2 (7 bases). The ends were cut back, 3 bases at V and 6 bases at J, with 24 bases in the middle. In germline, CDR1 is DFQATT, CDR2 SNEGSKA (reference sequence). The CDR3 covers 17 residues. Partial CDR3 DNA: TGCAGTGCTAGTTCATCCCCTCGCGGGGGCCTCTCCAATGAG. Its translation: CSASSSPRGGLSNE. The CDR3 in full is CSASSSPRGGLSNEQFF.

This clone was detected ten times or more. CDR3 loop: CASTLDRTNQPQHF. The sequenced CDR3 bases are TGTGCCAGTACCCTGGACAGAACCAATCAGCCC. The chain joins TRBV19 to TRBJ1-5, with TRBD1 as a possible D gene (6 bases). The CDR3 end is not reached by the read, which stops 3 residues before it; the germline J gene fills it in. Germline CDR1 is LNHDA and CDR2 is SQIVND (reference sequence). CDR3 size: 14 residues. The V end lost 7 bases, the J end lost 3 bases, and 13 bases lay between the germline ends.